These T cell receptor beta chains were read from a single sample in a study of beta chain features in type 1 diabetes. Assay: immunoSEQ multiplex PCR; the TCRdb copy retains only in-frame clones and omits some. The repertoire includes more than 150,000 clones, 7.5% to 9.5% of them detected once, and 2% to 3% sits in the top ten. The sample taken for sequencing was central memory CD4+ T cells from blood. These receptors all come from a woman under 30 in good health. CDR3s include the opening cysteine and the closing phenylalanine or tryptophan. D genes are given only for firm matches. Rows give clone size only sometimes, using once, few, many, or a class for an expanded clone.

v_gene	abundance	j_gene	d_gene	CDR3nt	CDR3aa
TRBV5-1	.	TRBJ2-7	TRBD2	TGCGCCAGCAGCTTGGAAATCTCTAGCGGGAGCTCCTACGAGCAGTACTTC	CASSLEISSGSSYEQYF
TRBV19	.	TRBJ2-5	TRBD1	TGTGCCAGCAGTGACAGGGACGGGGAGACCCAGTACTTC	CASSDRDGETQYF
TRBV7-2	.	TRBJ1-1	.	TGTGCCAGCAGCTTACAGGGGTACACTGAAGCTTTCTTT	CASSLQGYTEAFF
TRBV9	.	TRBJ1-3	.	TGTGCCAGCAGCGGCGGAGGGACGGGAGGAAACACCATATATTTT	CASSGGGTGGNTIYF
TRBV5-4	.	TRBJ2-2	TRBD1	TGTGCCAGCAGCTTGGCGGGACAGGGGAACCCCGGGGAGCTGTTTTTT	CASSLAGQGNPGELFF
TRBV2	few	TRBJ2-7	.	TGTGCCAGTGGACAGCACCTCTACGAGCAGTACTTC	CASGQHLYEQYF
TRBV2	few	TRBJ2-1	TRBD1	TGTGCCAGCAGTGAGGTCAGGGGGTCGGACAATGAGCAGTTCTTC	CASSEVRGSDNEQFF
TRBV10-3	.	TRBJ1-1	.	TGTGCCATCAGTGAAACAGGCTTGGGCACTGAAGCTTTCTTT	CAISETGLGTEAFF
TRBV30	.	TRBJ1-5	TRBD1	TGTGCCTGGAGTACCGACGGACAGGGAGGGGGACAGCCCCAGCATTTT	CAWSTDGQGGGQPQHF
TRBV2	.	TRBJ2-7	.	TGTGCCACCAGTGGAGGGTCCTTCTCCTACGAGCAGTACTTC	CATSGGSFSYEQYF
TRBV9	.	TRBJ1-6	.	TGTGCCAGCAGCGCCGGGCCCATGGAGGATTCACCCCTCCACTTT	CASSAGPMEDSPLHF
TRBV7-8	.	TRBJ2-5	TRBD1	TGTGCCAGCAGCTCAGGGACAGGGGAGACCCAGTACTTC	CASSSGTGETQYF
TRBV21-1	.	TRBJ2-6	.	TGTGCCAGCAGCAAAAGTTGGCTAGCGGGAGAATCAGGGGCCAACGTCCTGACTTTC	CASSKSWLAGESGANVLTF
TRBV28	few	TRBJ2-7	.	TGTGCCAGCAGTCCAGGACACCTCTACGAGCAGTACTTC	CASSPGHLYEQYF
TRBV11-2	.	TRBJ1-4	.	TGTGCCAGCAGCCTCGACAGGCTAGCTGAAAAACTGTTTTTT	CASSLDRLAEKLFF
TRBV7-9	many	TRBJ1-2	TRBD1	TGTGCCAGCAGCCTATCCATCACTAGGGGGCTCGGCTACACCTTC	CASSLSITRGLGYTF
TRBV7-6	.	TRBJ2-1	.	TGTGCCAGCAGCGATCCCCGACAGACCCGCAATGAGCAGTTCTTC	CASSDPRQTRNEQFF
TRBV7-2	.	TRBJ2-7	.	TGTGCCAGCAGCTTAGCGGGGCAGGGGCAGTACTTC	CASSLAGQGQYF
TRBV6-6	.	TRBJ2-1	TRBD2	TGTGCCAGCAGCACCGGCGGGGGGAACTACAATGAGCAGTTCTTC	CASSTGGGNYNEQFF
TRBV5-1	few	TRBJ2-1	.	TGCGCCAGCAGCTTGGACGGCTACAATGAGCAGTTCTTC	CASSLDGYNEQFF
TRBV9	.	TRBJ2-3	TRBD2	TGTGCCAGCAGCTATGGACTAGCGGGGGAAACAGATACGCAGTATTTT	CASSYGLAGETDTQYF
TRBV10-3	.	TRBJ2-7	TRBD1	TGTGCCATCAGGGGGGGGACAGGGGGCTACGAGCAGTACTTC	CAIRGGTGGYEQYF
TRBV7-2	few	TRBJ1-2	TRBD1	TGTGCCAGCAGCGCACAACAGGGGAACTATGGCTACACCTTC	CASSAQQGNYGYTF
TRBV6-1	few	TRBJ2-7	TRBD1	TGTGCCAGCAGTGAAGAGGTTCAGGGGGTTTACGAGCAGTACTTC	CASSEEVQGVYEQYF
TRBV11-2	few	TRBJ2-2	.	TGTGCCAGCAGCTTAAGGCTAGCGAACACCGGGGAGCTGTTTTTT	CASSLRLANTGELFF
TRBV18	.	TRBJ2-7	.	TGTGCCAGCTCCGTAGACCGCCTGGCGCGGGAGCAGTACTTC	CASSVDRLAREQYF
TRBV5-8	.	TRBJ1-6	.	TGTGCCAGCAGCTTGGAGGGGACACTGAGCTCCTATAATTCACCCCTCCACTTT	CASSLEGTLSSYNSPLHF
TRBV5-1	.	TRBJ1-2	TRBD1	TGCGCCAGCAGCCCCCAGGGGGCAGTGGGCTACACCTTC	CASSPQGAVGYTF
TRBV19	.	TRBJ1-2	.	TGTGCCAGTAGCCACCCAGACGCCCGGGGGTCCTATGGCTACACCTTC	CASSHPDARGSYGYTF
TRBV19	few	TRBJ1-2	.	TGTGCCAGTAGTATGCAGGTTCTACCCTCTCCCGGCTACACCTTC	CASSMQVLPSPGYTF
TRBV5-1	few	TRBJ1-3	TRBD1	TGCGCCAGCAGCTTGACAGGGGCTTATACTGGAAACACCATATATTTT	CASSLTGAYTGNTIYF
TRBV4-3	few	TRBJ2-3	.	TGCGCCAGCAGCCAAGATAGAACAGGAACGCAGTATTTT	CASSQDRTGTQYF
TRBV4-1	.	TRBJ2-1	.	TGTGCCAGCCAGACCGACAGGACCCGCGGGAATGAGCAGTTCTTC	CASQTDRTRGNEQFF
TRBV2	few	TRBJ2-5	TRBD2	TGTGCCAGCAGTGAACGAAGCGGGGGGGCCGGAGAGACCCAGTACTTC	CASSERSGGAGETQYF
TRBV6-6	many	TRBJ2-5	.	TGTGCCAGCAGCGGTAGGCAGGTCGAGACCCAGTACTTC	CASSGRQVETQYF
TRBV6-5	few	TRBJ2-3	.	TGTGCCAGCAGTTACCAGGTTCGAGATACGCAGTATTTT	CASSYQVRDTQYF
TRBV5-6	few	TRBJ2-7	.	TGTGCCAGCAGCTTTACGGTTGAAAACGAGCAGTACTTC	CASSFTVENEQYF
TRBV30	few	TRBJ2-4	TRBD1	TGTGCCTGGAATATACAGGGGTCCATTCAGTACTTC	CAWNIQGSIQYF
TRBV18	.	TRBJ1-4	.	TGTGCCAGCTCACGAAGCACAGGAGAAACTAATGAAAAACTGTTTTTT	CASSRSTGETNEKLFF
TRBV9	.	TRBJ2-2	.	TGTGCCAGCAGCTTGAGGTATAGTGGTTCTCCCATGAACACCGGGGAGCTGTTTTTT	CASSLRYSGSPMNTGELFF
TRBV19	.	TRBJ2-7	TRBD1	TGTGCCAGTAGTATCACTTGGACAGGGGCCTACGAGCAGTACTTC	CASSITWTGAYEQYF
TRBV2	.	TRBJ2-2	.	TGTGCCAGCAAGGGCGGGGCGAACACCGGGGAGCTGTTTTTT	CASKGGANTGELFF
TRBV13	.	TRBJ2-1	TRBD2	TGTGCCAGCAGCTTTAGAGCTAGCGGGAAGAATGAGCAGTTCTTC	CASSFRASGKNEQFF
TRBV15	.	TRBJ1-1	TRBD1	TGTGCCACCAGCAGAGATAACAGGGGATTTGAAGCTTTCTTT	CATSRDNRGFEAFF
TRBV29-1	.	TRBJ2-1	.	TGCAGCGTTTCAAATAGAGGGGGCAATGAGCAGTTCTTC	CSVSNRGGNEQFF